This T cell receptor beta chain was recorded in a study of identifying expanded T cells in peripheral blood (dated 2019 in TCRdb). Study-wide context: Technical replicates were generated by sequencing separate aliquots of the same genomic DNA pool, and four replicates were compared pairwise.

The immunoSEQ Assay, which relies on bias-controlled multiplex PCR amplification of genomic DNA, was used to profile TCRbeta CDR3 regions. In the source study's methods: To quantify the absolute abundance of each unique TCRbeta CDR3 region, the sequences were collapsed and filtered. Differential abundance was tested with a binomial (Fisher-equivalent) model and with a beta-binomial model adding time-dependent variance fitted from healthy donors. Clones with fewer than 5 combined templates were removed, and differential abundance was called for clones with a Benjamini-Hochberg FDR below 0.01. Beta-binomial variance was modeled as a function of total template count across the two samples using the form v = (b*log(k)+a)^2. Sourced from immuneACCESS, this table was stored by TCRdb with only in-frame sequences that have V and J called. A share of the clones is absent; for the studies checked, an unresolved V gene accounts for under half, and the remainder has no known explanation. That table furnishes V, J and clone size, whereas the DNA furnished D and trimming. Across this sample there are around 94,000 clones, with roughly 88% seen only once. The ten largest clones represent over 12% of the sample.

Note on this clone: Its target antigen remains unknown. No much larger clone is present one base from it, and per-base qualities are unavailable.

No immune events such as infections were documented for the healthy donors during the collection period. Healthy-donor blood repertoires served as a training cohort to calibrate time-dependent variance in a beta-binomial model of T-cell clone differential abundance. The training cohort was composed of 10 or so healthy donors, 3 female and 7 male. The donors were between roughly 29 and 70 years old, with an average age of about 40 years. Whole blood from each healthy donor was obtained from a commercial supplier and was collected at three time points roughly 14 days apart. For immunosequencing, genomic DNA was extracted from whole blood that had not been sorted. The CDR3, cysteine through phenylalanine, is 15 amino acids long. The retained sequence is limited to the CDR3, 45 bases, with the frame set at the first base. V and J are trimmed by 4 bases and 6 bases, and the gene matches miss 7 bases of the junction. Per the germline V gene, WSHSY is the CDR1 and SAAADI is the CDR2.

Overall study results and their limits: Across all healthy-donor time intervals, the beta-binomial model significantly lowered both the number of clones called differentially abundant and the false-positive rate. The authors expected that biological variance in healthy repertoires might rise further over much longer intervals, such as months to years. The binomial model flagged approximately 1.2 differentially abundant clones between technical replicates, compared with approximately 16 over approximately 2 weeks and 19 over approximately four weeks. Across all healthy donors, variance in clone template counts between approximately 2-week samples was found to increase significantly with total template count.

The rearranged segments are TRBV10-2 and TRBJ2-1, with 9 bases matching TRBD1. This TCR came from a person between 18 and 75 years old in good health. The sample comprised blood. CDR3 loop: CASSGRGQGGNEQFF. The bases read TGCGCCAGCAGTGGTAGGGGACAGGGAGGCAATGAGCAGTTCTTC.